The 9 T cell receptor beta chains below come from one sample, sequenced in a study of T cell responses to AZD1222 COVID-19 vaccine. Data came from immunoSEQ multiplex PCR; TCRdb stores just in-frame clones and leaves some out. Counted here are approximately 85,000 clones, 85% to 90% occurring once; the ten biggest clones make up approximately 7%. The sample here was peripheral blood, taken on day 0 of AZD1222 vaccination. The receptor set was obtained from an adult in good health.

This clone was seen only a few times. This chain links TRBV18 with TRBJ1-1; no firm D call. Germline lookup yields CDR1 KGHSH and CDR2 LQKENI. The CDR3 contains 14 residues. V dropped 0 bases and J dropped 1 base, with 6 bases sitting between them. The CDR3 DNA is TGTGCCAGCTCACCACCGGGGAGGAACACTGAAGCTTTCTTT. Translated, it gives CASSPPGRNTEAFF.

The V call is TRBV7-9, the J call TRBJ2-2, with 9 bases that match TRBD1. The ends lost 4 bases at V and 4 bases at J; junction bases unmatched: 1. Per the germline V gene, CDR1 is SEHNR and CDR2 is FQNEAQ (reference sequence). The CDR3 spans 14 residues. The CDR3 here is CASSSTGGTGELFF. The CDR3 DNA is TGTGCCAGCAGCTCGACAGGGGGCACCGGGGAGCTGTTTTTT.

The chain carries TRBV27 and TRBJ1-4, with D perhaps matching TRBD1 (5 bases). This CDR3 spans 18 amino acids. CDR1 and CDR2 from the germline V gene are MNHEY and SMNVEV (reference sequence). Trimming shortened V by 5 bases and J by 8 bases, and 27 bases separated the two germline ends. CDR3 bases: TGTGCCAGCAGTAGGATACCCGGGACCGCCTCTTCTGGGGAAAAACTGTTTTTT. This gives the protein CASSRIPGTASSGEKLFF.

CDR3 in amino acids: CASSEEIGGPTGELFF. CDR3 nucleotide sequence: TGTGCCAGCAGTGAAGAGATCGGGGGGCCCACCGGGGAGCTGTTTTTT. The chain is built from TRBV6-1 and TRBJ2-2, with TRBD2 as a possible D gene (7 bases). Per the germline V gene, CDR1 is MNHNS and CDR2 is SASEGT. The ends were cut back, 1 base at V and 4 bases at J, with 13 bases in the middle. The CDR3 extends over 16 amino acids.

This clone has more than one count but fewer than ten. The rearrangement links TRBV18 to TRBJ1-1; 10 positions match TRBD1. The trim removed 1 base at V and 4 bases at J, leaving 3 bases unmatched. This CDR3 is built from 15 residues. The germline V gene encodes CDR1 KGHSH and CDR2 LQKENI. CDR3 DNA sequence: TGTGCCAGCTCACCACTGACAGGGGGCGGCACTGAAGCTTTCTTT. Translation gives CASSPLTGGGTEAFF.

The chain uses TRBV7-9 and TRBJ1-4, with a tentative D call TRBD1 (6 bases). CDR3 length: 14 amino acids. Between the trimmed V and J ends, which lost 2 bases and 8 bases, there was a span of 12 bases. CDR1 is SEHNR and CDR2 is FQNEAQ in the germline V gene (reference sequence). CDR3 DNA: TGTGCCAGCAGCTTATCAGGGGTCGAAGAAAAACTGTTTTTT. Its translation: CASSLSGVEEKLFF.

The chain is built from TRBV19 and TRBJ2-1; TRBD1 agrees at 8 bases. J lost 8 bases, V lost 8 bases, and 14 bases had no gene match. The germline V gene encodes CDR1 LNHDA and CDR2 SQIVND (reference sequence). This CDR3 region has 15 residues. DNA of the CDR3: TGTGCCAGTGCGCAACAAGGACAGGGCCCCGATGAGCAGTTCTTC. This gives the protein CASAQQGQGPDEQFF.

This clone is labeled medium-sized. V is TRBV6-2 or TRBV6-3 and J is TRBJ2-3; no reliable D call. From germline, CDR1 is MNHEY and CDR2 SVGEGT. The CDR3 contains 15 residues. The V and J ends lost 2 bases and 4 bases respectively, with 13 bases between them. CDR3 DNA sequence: TGTGCCAGCAGTTACCCTCCTGACCAGGCAGATACGCAGTATTTT. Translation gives CASSYPPDQADTQYF.

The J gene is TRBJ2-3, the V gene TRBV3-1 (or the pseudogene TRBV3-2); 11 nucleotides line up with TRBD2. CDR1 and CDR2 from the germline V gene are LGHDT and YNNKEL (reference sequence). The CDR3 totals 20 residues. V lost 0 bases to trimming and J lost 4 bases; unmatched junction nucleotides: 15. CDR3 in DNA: TGTGCCAGCAGCCAAGATCTCAGCAGGGCTAGCGGGAGGTGGGCAGATACGCAGTATTTT. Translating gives CASSQDLSRASGRWADTQYF.